The next 29 T cell receptor beta chains were all read from a single sample in a study of blood T cell repertoires in COVID-19. Here immunoSEQ multiplex PCR was the method, and the copy in TCRdb shows in-frame clones only, minus some. The table shows about 220,000 clones, with around 83% occurring only once. Sequencing was performed on PBMCs or T cells enriched from blood (not recorded which). Receptors originate from a middle-aged woman with acute COVID-19.

V gene TRBV28 combines with J gene TRBJ1-4; TRBD1 is a possible D gene (6 bases). The CDR3 is made up of 13 amino acids. The V end was cut by 8 bases, the J end by 8 bases, with 15 bases between. CDR1 is MDHEN and CDR2 is SYDVKM in the germline V gene. The CDR3 DNA reads as TGTGCCAGCGGTGGGGGCTGGCAGGAAAAACTGTTTTTT. This translates into CASGGGWQEKLFF.

CDR3 in amino acids: CASSPDRGNQPQHF. The CDR3, as DNA: TGTGCCAGCTCACCGGACAGGGGCAATCAGCCCCAGCATTTT. The rearrangement uses TRBV18 and TRBJ1-5; 8 nucleotides match TRBD1. V trimming: 3 bases; J trimming: 2 bases; junction bases outside the gene matches: 0. Germline CDR1 reads KGHSH; CDR2 reads LQKENI. The CDR3 contains 14 residues.

The rearrangement links TRBV6-4 to TRBJ2-3; 9 bases agree with TRBD2. The germline CDR1 and CDR2 sequences are MRHNA and SNTAGT. This CDR3 is built from 14 residues. Unmatched junction bases numbered 1, after V lost 5 bases and J lost 1 base. The CDR3 loop is CASSRGGGTDTQYF. As DNA, the CDR3 is TGTGCCAGCAGTCGCGGGGGGGGCACAGATACGCAGTATTTT.

The table lists this clone with a count of one. The V call is TRBV4-1, the J call TRBJ2-2; perhaps TRBD2 as D (6 bases). Germline lookup yields CDR1 MGHRA and CDR2 YSYEKL. The CDR3 sequence is 16 residues long. The V gene lost 7 bases and the J gene lost 7 bases, with 22 bases spanning the gap. The chain's CDR3 is CASTPTGGVPYGELFF. For the CDR3, the DNA is TGCGCCAGCACCCCGACTGGAGGGGTCCCATACGGGGAGCTGTTTTTT.

This clone has more than one count but fewer than ten. The V gene is TRBV24-1, the J gene TRBJ2-7; D may be TRBD2 (5 bases). Germline V gene sequence: CDR1 KGHDR, CDR2 SFDVKD. The CDR3 is made up of 14 amino acids. Between the trimmed V and J ends, which lost 5 bases and 0 bases, there was a span of 10 bases. CDR3 sequence: CATSAREISYEQYF. In DNA form, the CDR3 reads TGTGCCACCAGTGCAAGGGAGATCTCCTACGAGCAGTACTTC.

The V gene is TRBV3-1 (or the pseudogene TRBV3-2), the J gene TRBJ2-3; tentatively, D is TRBD2 (7 bases). With 0 bases removed from V and 1 base from J, the gap between germline ends came to 11 bases. This CDR3 comprises 16 residues. Germline V gene sequence: CDR1 LGHDT, CDR2 YNNKEL (reference sequence). The DNA for the CDR3 is TGTGCCAGCAGCCAAGAGGGGGGGGCCGGCACAGATACGCAGTATTTT. This sequence encodes CASSQEGGAGTDTQYF.

The chain combines TRBV6-5 with TRBJ2-1; 8 bases are a match to TRBD1. The CDR3 spans 14 residues. CDR1 and CDR2 from the germline V gene are MNHEY and SVGAGI. After removal of 11 bases from V and 2 bases from J, the junction contained 8 bases not matched to a gene. The CDR3 spells CAAQGASTYNEQFF. The CDR3 region has the DNA TGTGCCGCCCAGGGGGCCTCGACCTACAATGAGCAGTTCTTC.

This chain joins TRBV27 and TRBJ2-3; possibly TRBD1 for D (6 bases). The CDR3 totals 12 residues. CDR1 and CDR2 from the germline V gene are MNHEY and SMNVEV (reference sequence). V gave up 6 bases and J gave up 6 bases, with 10 bases separating them. CDR3 region: CASSPQGDTQYF. In nucleotides, the CDR3 is TGTGCCAGCAGCCCTCAGGGGGATACGCAGTATTTT.

The sample holds a few counts of this clone. The chain has TRBV7-8 and TRBJ1-3; no clear D. The length of the CDR3 is 12 residues. The V gene lost 6 bases and the J gene lost 5 bases, with 8 bases spanning the gap. Per the germline V gene, CDR1 is SGHVS and CDR2 is FQNEAQ. For the CDR3, the DNA is TGTGCCAGCAGTCTAAATCGAAACACCATATATTTT. Protein product: CASSLNRNTIYF.

The chain recombines TRBV27 with TRBJ2-1, with 11 positions matching TRBD2. This CDR3 has 16 amino acids. J was trimmed by 4 bases and V by 5 bases; bases with no gene match: 7. Germline-derived CDR1 and CDR2 are MNHEY and SMNVEV (reference sequence). The CDR3 region has the DNA TGTGCCAGCAGTGCTGAGATAGCGGGAGGGTACAATGAGCAGTTCTTC. Translated: CASSAEIAGGYNEQFF.

The genes are TRBV6-1 and TRBJ1-5, with no clear D. V lost 3 bases and J lost 4, with 10 bases in between. Germline loops: CDR1 MNHNS, CDR2 SASEGT. The CDR3 has 14 residues. The CDR3 bases are TGTGCCAGCAGTGAGTTGGGAGGGAATCAGCCCCAGCATTTT. Its protein is CASSELGGNQPQHF.

The chain recombines TRBV4-3 with TRBJ1-2; 7 nucleotides line up with TRBD1. The CDR3 totals 14 residues. V lost 5 bases and J lost 1; bases outside the gene matches: 4. The germline CDR1 and CDR2 sequences are LGHNA and YSLEER. The CDR3 DNA is TGCGCCAGCAGCGGGACAGAGATTAACTATGGCTACACCTTC. This encodes CASSGTEINYGYTF.

J is TRBJ1-2 and V is TRBV27; 7 bases fit TRBD1. CDR3 length equals 16 residues. CDR1 and CDR2 from the germline V gene are MNHEY and SMNVEV (reference sequence). The junction had 9 bases not matched to a gene; V was cut back by 5 bases and J by 0 bases. The CDR3 DNA is TGTGCCAGCAGTCCAACTACAGGGGCAACTAACTATGGCTACACCTTC. Translation: CASSPTTGATNYGYTF.

The chain joins TRBV18 to TRBJ2-1; tentative D call: TRBD2 (7 bases). Germline V gene sequence: CDR1 KGHSH, CDR2 LQKENI. Trimming stripped 1 base from V and 6 bases from J, with 13 bases between. The CDR3 extends over 15 amino acids. CDR3 sequence: CASSPRGGPSNEQFF. The DNA of the CDR3 is TGTGCCAGCTCACCACGGGGGGGCCCCAGCAATGAGCAGTTCTTC. Complete variable domain (other parts from reference TRBV18 and TRBJ2-1): NAGVMQNPRHLVRRRGQEARLRCSPMKGHSHVYWYRQLPEEGLKFMVYLQKENIIDESGMPKERFSAEFPKEGPSILRIQQVVRGDSAAYFCASSPRGGPSNEQFFGPGTRLTVL.

The CDR3 nucleotides are TGTGCCAGCAGGAACAGGGGTAACACTGAAGCTTTCTTT. Encoded protein: CASRNRGNTEAFF. The rearrangement links TRBV7-9 to TRBJ1-1, with TRBD1 identical over 7 bases. This CDR3 comprises 13 residues. V gave up 6 bases and J gave up 2 bases; unmatched junction bases: 3. Germline V gene data show CDR1 as SEHNR and CDR2 as FQNEAQ (reference sequence).

This clone was recorded a few times. The chain combines TRBV28 with TRBJ1-1, with unresolved D. Trimming left V 5 bases short and J 5 bases short, with 9 bases between. The CDR3 totals 12 residues. CDR1 and CDR2 (germline): MDHEN, SYDVKM. CDR3 DNA sequence: TGTGCCAGCAGTCGAGGGAGAACTGAAGCTTTCTTT. Translation: CASSRGRTEAFF.

This clone is a singleton in its sample. The chain recombines TRBV5-4 with TRBJ1-2; weak D call: TRBD1 (6 bases). V lost 4 bases to trimming and J lost 4 bases, with 17 bases between them. CDR3 length: 15 amino acids. Germline loops: CDR1 SGHNT, CDR2 YYREEE (reference sequence). The CDR3 region is CASSKAGDWGYGYTF. The CDR3 DNA is TGTGCCAGCAGCAAAGCAGGGGATTGGGGCTATGGCTACACCTTC.

This clone showed up just a few times. The CDR3 DNA sequence: TGTGCCACCAGCAGAGCATCTGGGGGGTCGGAAGGCTACACCTTC. It specifies CATSRASGGSEGYTF. This chain links TRBV15 with TRBJ1-2, with D possibly TRBD1 on 5 matching bases. Germline CDR1 reads LNHNV; CDR2 reads YYDKDF (reference sequence). CDR3 length: 15 residues. The ends were cut back, 1 base at V and 8 bases at J, with 17 bases in the middle.

The chain has TRBV27 and TRBJ1-1; 8 bases align to TRBD1. The germline V gene encodes CDR1 MNHEY and CDR2 SMNVEV (reference sequence). The CDR3 sequence is 14 residues long. V dropped 4 bases and J dropped 3; count of bases not matched to a gene: 4. CDR3 DNA sequence: TGTGCCAGCAGTTCGACAGGGGTCGACACTGAAGCTTTCTTT. Translation: CASSSTGVDTEAFF.

The V and J genes are TRBV12-2 and TRBJ2-4; the table's D gene call, TRBD2, was not cross checked with the DNA. TRBV12-2 is a pseudogene. CDR3 length equals 19 residues. CDR3 nucleotides: TGTGCAAGTCGCTTAGGCTACGCGGGGGGATACCTAGCCAAAAACATTCAGTACTTC. The encoded protein is CASRLGYAGGYLAKNIQYF.

The chain recombines TRBV3-1 (or the pseudogene TRBV3-2) with TRBJ1-4; no reliable D call. Germline V gene lookup returns CDR1 LGHDT and CDR2 YNNKEL (reference sequence). V was shortened by 4 bases and J by 7 bases, with 13 bases between the two germline ends. CDR3 length equals 14 residues. CDR3 residues: CASSLGRRGEKLFF. As DNA, the CDR3 is TGTGCCAGCAGCCTAGGACGGCGGGGTGAAAAACTGTTTTTT.

The gene calls are TRBV6-5 and TRBJ1-6, with D possibly matching TRBD1 (6 bases). The CDR3 runs 14 residues. CDR1 and CDR2 from the germline V gene are MNHEY and SVGAGI. V gave up 10 bases and J gave up 1 base, with 11 bases separating them. CDR3 loop: CATRQVSYNSPLHF. CDR3 DNA sequence: TGTGCCACCCGACAGGTTTCCTATAATTCACCCCTCCACTTT.

The V call is TRBV27, the J call TRBJ1-4; 7 bases line up with TRBD1. V lost 8 bases and J lost 7; bases outside the gene matches: 10. This CDR3 is built from 14 residues. Germline lookup yields CDR1 MNHEY and CDR2 SMNVEV (reference sequence). CDR3 loop: CASGSKGAGEKLFF. For the CDR3, the DNA is TGTGCCAGCGGTTCCAAGGGGGCTGGTGAAAAACTGTTTTTT.

The chain recombines TRBV5-6 with TRBJ1-5, with D unresolved. The V end lost 0 bases, the J end lost 3 bases, and 7 bases lay between the germline ends. CDR1 and CDR2 from the germline V gene are SGHDT and YYEEEE. The CDR3 is 14 amino acids. CDR3 DNA: TGTGCCAGCAGCTTGGGGCGGCACAATCAGCCCCAGCATTTT. This codes for CASSLGRHNQPQHF.

This clone was recorded only once. The chain has TRBV5-6 and TRBJ1-3; D may be TRBD1 (5 bases). The CDR3 sequence is 15 residues long. Between the trimmed V and J ends, which lost 0 bases and 0 bases, there was a span of 7 bases. Germline V gene lookup returns CDR1 SGHDT and CDR2 YYEEEE. CDR3 residues: CASSLGRVSGNTIYF. The CDR3 DNA reads as TGTGCCAGCAGCTTGGGCAGGGTCTCTGGAAACACCATATATTTT.

The chain carries TRBV5-1 and TRBJ2-1; 9 bases map to TRBD2. J gave up 8 bases and V 7 bases, and 10 bases lay outside the gene matches. CDR3 size: 14 residues. Germline-derived CDR1 and CDR2 are SGHRS and YFSETQ. CDR3 in DNA: TGCGCCAGCCGGGGGGCGGGAGGGCCCCATGAGCAGTTCTTC. It encodes CASRGAGGPHEQFF.

This chain links TRBV28 with TRBJ1-4; D remains ambiguous. The CDR3 contains 17 residues. Germline V gene sequence: CDR1 MDHEN, CDR2 SYDVKM. V was pared by 2 bases and J by 2 bases, with 15 bases between. The CDR3 region has the DNA TGTGCCAGCAGTTTAGGTTTCGTGGGAGTGACTAATGAAAAACTGTTTTTT. Protein sequence: CASSLGFVGVTNEKLFF.

This clone appeared a single time. The chain has TRBV19 and TRBJ2-3, with D maybe TRBD2 (5 bases). This CDR3 region has 14 residues. With 5 bases removed from V and 6 bases from J, the gap between germline ends came to 15 bases. CDR1 and CDR2 from the germline V gene are LNHDA and SQIVND (reference sequence). CDR3 DNA sequence: TGTGCCAGTAGTTATCCGGCTAGCTCGGATACGCAGTATTTT. This sequence encodes CASSYPASSDTQYF.

This clone came up a few times. This chain joins TRBV18 and TRBJ2-7; D unresolved. The CDR3 is 13 residues long. The ends were cut back, 3 bases at V and 4 bases at J, with 10 bases in the middle. Germline-derived CDR1 and CDR2 are KGHSH and LQKENI. The CDR3 DNA reads as TGTGCCAGCTCACCTACGGTGTTTTACGAGCAGTACTTC. Residues: CASSPTVFYEQYF.